Each of the 27 T cell receptor beta chains below was sequenced from the same sample in a study of blood T cell repertoires in COVID-19. Libraries were prepared by immunoSEQ multiplex PCR; TCRdb keeps only in-frame clonotypes and omits some of them. The sample consists of about 50,000 clones, 85% to 90% of them appearing once. The sample was peripheral blood. Receptors originate from a human donor in a cohort sampled during active COVID-19.

The chain recombines TRBV29-1 with TRBJ2-2, with 8 bases fitting TRBD2. V gave up 5 bases and J gave up 5 bases; unmatched junction bases: 4. Germline CDR1 reads SQVTM; CDR2 reads ANQGSEA. CDR3 size: 13 residues. Here the CDR3 reads CSVLGTRTGELFF. CDR3 DNA: TGCAGCGTTCTTGGGACTAGAACCGGGGAGCTGTTTTTT.

The V call is TRBV5-1, the J call TRBJ2-5; 8 bases agree with TRBD1. The CDR3 spans 13 residues. V was clipped by 4 bases and J by 3 bases; unmatched bases: 2. Germline V gene lookup returns CDR1 SGHRS and CDR2 YFSETQ. In DNA form, the CDR3 reads TGCGCCAGCAGCACGACAGGGGAAGAGACCCAGTACTTC. Protein product: CASSTTGEETQYF.

The rearrangement uses TRBV27 and TRBJ2-7, with 7 bases fitting TRBD2. The V and J ends lost 8 bases and 6 bases, in that order; junction bases with no gene match: 13. CDR1 and CDR2 (germline): MNHEY, SMNVEV (reference sequence). The CDR3 is 14 residues long. CDR3 nucleotides: TGTGCCAGCGGCCGGACCGGGGGGTGGGTCGAGCAGTACTTC. It specifies CASGRTGGWVEQYF.

This chain joins TRBV29-1 and TRBJ1-1; D remains ambiguous. CDR1 SQVTM and CDR2 ANQGSEA come from the germline V gene. The CDR3 has 12 residues. Deletions cut 5 bases from V and 8 bases from J, with 15 bases between. DNA for the CDR3: TGCAGCGTTCGGCCTCCTCCGGGGGAAGCTTTCTTT. This codes for CSVRPPPGEAFF. Complete variable domain (other parts from reference TRBV29-1 and TRBJ1-1): SAVISQKPSRDICQRGTSLTIQCQVDSQVTMMFWYRQQPGQSLTLIATANQGSEATYESGFVIDKFPISRPNLTFSTLTVSNMSPEDSSIYLCSVRPPPGEAFFGQGTRLTVV.

The chain has TRBV27 and TRBJ1-6; TRBD1 aligns across 8 bases. CDR1 MNHEY and CDR2 SMNVEV come from the germline V gene (reference sequence). This CDR3 is built from 15 residues. With V trimmed by 10 bases and J by 7 bases, 12 bases remained unmatched. CDR3 sequence reads: CATKPQTGANSPLHF. As DNA, the CDR3 is TGTGCCACCAAGCCCCAGACAGGGGCGAATTCACCCCTCCACTTT.

The chain recombines TRBV21-1 with TRBJ1-3; the table calls TRBD1, which could not be checked here. TRBV21-1 is designated a pseudogene. The CDR3 runs 15 residues. This chain's CDR3 is CASSKATGSGNTIYF. The CDR3 DNA reads TGTGCCAGCAGCAAGGCGACAGGCTCTGGAAACACCATATATTTT.

The chain couples TRBV10-3 to TRBJ2-5, with a possible D match to TRBD2 (6 bases). The V gene lost 0 bases and the J gene lost 5 bases, with 16 bases spanning the gap. Germline lookup yields CDR1 ENHRY and CDR2 SYGVKD. This CDR3 comprises 16 residues. The CDR3 is CAISESRGGVLETQYF. For the CDR3, the DNA is TGTGCCATCAGTGAGTCTCGTGGAGGGGTTCTGGAGACCCAGTACTTC.

The CDR3 sequence is CASSLAQPEGGYEQYF. The CDR3 nucleotides are TGTGCCAGCAGCTTAGCGCAACCGGAGGGAGGTTACGAGCAGTACTTC. V usage is TRBV7-2 and J usage is TRBJ2-7, with a possible D match to TRBD2 (6 bases). CDR1 and CDR2 from the germline V gene are SGHTA and FQGNSA. V shed 0 bases and J shed 4 bases, with 16 bases lying between them. The CDR3 totals 16 residues.

This rearrangement joins TRBV3-1 (or the pseudogene TRBV3-2) to TRBJ2-7, with D tentatively TRBD2 (6 bases). Between the trimmed V and J ends, which lost 1 base and 6 bases, there was a span of 10 bases. CDR1 and CDR2 from the germline V gene are LGHDT and YNNKEL (reference sequence). This CDR3 is 13 amino acids long. The chain's CDR3 is CASSQVEGGEQYV. Written as DNA, the CDR3 is TGTGCCAGCAGCCAAGTCGAGGGAGGCGAGCAGTACGTC.

The chain uses TRBV7-9 and TRBJ2-7, with 7 bases identical to TRBD1. The J segment lost 6 bases and the V segment lost 3 bases, leaving 8 bases of the junction unmatched. Germline values: CDR1 SEHNR, CDR2 FQNEAQ (reference sequence). The CDR3 contains 14 residues. The CDR3 here is CASSFGGQKVEQYF. Written as DNA, the CDR3 is TGTGCCAGCAGCTTTGGGGGACAGAAAGTCGAGCAGTACTTC.

CDR3 loop: CASSEGDTPYTF. CDR3 in DNA: TGTGCCAGCAGTGAGGGGGACACGCCGTACACCTTC. The chain employs TRBV6-4 and TRBJ1-2, with D perhaps matching TRBD1 (6 bases). Deletions cut 3 bases from V and 11 bases from J, with 13 bases between. Germline CDR1 is MRHNA and CDR2 is SNTAGT. CDR3 length: 12 amino acids.

The chain uses TRBV19 and TRBJ2-5; D is undetermined. Trimming removed 1 base from V and 2 bases from J, with 5 bases in between. Germline lookup yields CDR1 LNHDA and CDR2 SQIVND (reference sequence). The CDR3 is made up of 13 amino acids. CDR3 region: CASSIAYQETQYF. The DNA of the CDR3 is TGTGCCAGTAGTATAGCGTATCAAGAGACCCAGTACTTC.

This chain's CDR3 is CASSLTSGRAPSGELFF. DNA of the CDR3: TGCGCCAGCAGCCTGACTAGCGGGAGGGCCCCTTCGGGGGAGCTGTTTTTT. This chain uses TRBV5-1 with TRBJ2-2, with 14 positions matching TRBD2. CDR1 is SGHRS and CDR2 is YFSETQ in the germline V gene. The junction had 10 bases not matched to a gene; V was cut back by 4 bases and J by 8 bases. CDR3 size: 17 residues.

The J gene is TRBJ1-6, the V gene TRBV9; 11 bases are a match to TRBD1. CDR3 length: 16 residues. Germline V gene data show CDR1 as SGDLS and CDR2 as YYNGEE. After removal of 4 bases from V and 8 bases from J, the junction contained 8 bases not matched to a gene. CDR3 residues: CASSFGRTGGHSPLHF. The CDR3 bases are TGTGCCAGCAGCTTTGGCCGGACAGGGGGCCATTCACCCCTCCACTTT.

This chain uses TRBV19 with TRBJ2-5; D may be TRBD1 (6 bases). This CDR3 has 15 residues. Trimming cost V 6 bases and J 4 bases, with 18 bases left between them. CDR1 LNHDA and CDR2 SQIVND come from the germline V gene (reference sequence). This CDR3 is CASRLGDTQPETQYF. CDR3 nucleotide sequence: TGTGCCAGTAGGCTCGGGGACACCCAACCAGAGACCCAGTACTTC.

The V and J genes are TRBV28 and TRBJ1-1; 7 bases are a match to TRBD1. The CDR3 loop spans 17 amino acids. The junction had 9 bases not matched to a gene; V was cut back by 2 bases and J by 0 bases. Germline V gene data show CDR1 as MDHEN and CDR2 as SYDVKM. CDR3 loop: CASSLGGGAKVNTEAFF. The CDR3 nucleotides read TGTGCCAGCAGTTTAGGAGGGGGCGCGAAGGTGAACACTGAAGCTTTCTTT.

J is TRBJ2-7 and V is TRBV6-2 or TRBV6-3; 8 positions agree with TRBD2. The V gene's germline CDR1 is MNHEY and CDR2 SVGEGT. Losses at the gene ends were 2 bases for V and 3 bases for J; bases not matched to a gene: 0. CDR3 length: 13 amino acids. CDR3 region: CASSYGTSYEQYF. In DNA form, the CDR3 reads TGTGCCAGCAGTTACGGGACTAGCTACGAGCAGTACTTC.

This clone appeared once. The CDR3 DNA reads as TGTGCCAGCAGTTTGACCGGGAGCACAGATACGCAGTATTTT. Amino acids: CASSLTGSTDTQYF. The chain employs TRBV27 and TRBJ2-3, with D hard to call. CDR3 length equals 14 residues. The germline gives CDR1 MNHEY, CDR2 SMNVEV (reference sequence). V lost 3 bases to trimming and J lost 0 bases, with 7 bases between them.

This chain links TRBV11-2 with TRBJ1-5; 8 bases match TRBD1. Per germline, CDR1 SGHAT and CDR2 FQNNGV. CDR3 size: 17 residues. V was clipped by 1 base and J by 1 base; unmatched bases: 6. The CDR3 here is CASSLARTGRSNQPQHF. Written as DNA, the CDR3 is TGTGCCAGCAGCTTAGCTCGGACAGGGCGAAGCAATCAGCCCCAGCATTTT.

The rearrangement links TRBV27 to TRBJ2-1, with D possibly being TRBD1 (6 bases). Germline V CDR1 and CDR2: MNHEY, SMNVEV (reference sequence). The V end lost 5 bases, the J end lost 2 bases, and 31 bases lay between the germline ends. There are 21 residues in the CDR3. The CDR3 protein is CASSPSRQVGFTDAPYNEQFF. CDR3 DNA: TGTGCCAGCAGTCCCTCCCGACAGGTGGGGTTCACGGATGCGCCCTACAATGAGCAGTTCTTC.

The CDR3 DNA sequence: TGTGCCAGCAGCCCCGGTTTTTCTAGCACAGATACGCAGTATTTT. Its protein is CASSPGFSSTDTQYF. The rearrangement joins TRBV7-6 to TRBJ2-3; D is uncertain. Trimming pared 5 bases from V and 0 bases from J, leaving 12 bases between. This CDR3 region has 15 residues. The germline gives CDR1 SGHVS, CDR2 FNYEAQ.

The rearrangement joins TRBV5-1 to TRBJ2-3; D might be TRBD2 (5 bases). V lost 4 bases, J lost 0 bases, and 15 bases lay in between. Germline V gene lookup returns CDR1 SGHRS and CDR2 YFSETQ. This CDR3 is 16 amino acids long. CDR3 protein: CASSADGRRSTDTQYF. Written as DNA, the CDR3 is TGCGCCAGCAGCGCCGACGGCCGGAGGAGCACAGATACGCAGTATTTT.

The chain is built from TRBV2 and TRBJ2-5; TRBD1 aligns across 10 bases. V dropped 5 bases and J dropped 5; count of bases not matched to a gene: 5. The CDR3 loop spans 14 amino acids. Germline CDR1 and CDR2: SNHLY and FYNNEI. The CDR3 sequence: CASSWTGGGETQYF. In DNA form, the CDR3 reads TGTGCCAGCAGTTGGACAGGGGGAGGGGAGACCCAGTACTTC.

The chain's CDR3 is CASTALNGRLNEQFF. In DNA form, the CDR3 reads TGTGCCAGTACCGCATTAAACGGGAGGCTGAATGAGCAGTTCTTC. The chain joins TRBV19 to TRBJ2-1; 7 bases match TRBD2. The CDR3 covers 15 residues. Germline V lookup: CDR1 LNHDA, CDR2 SQIVND (reference sequence). Germline trimming cut 7 bases from V and 7 bases from J; bases unmatched to any gene: 13.

Only one count was recorded for this clone. V usage is TRBV4-3 and J usage is TRBJ1-3, with TRBD1 matching 9 bases. The CDR3 is 18 residues long. Unmatched junction bases numbered 16, after V lost 6 bases and J lost 4 bases. Germline values: CDR1 LGHNA, CDR2 YSLEER. CDR3: CASSPFHRGRRNGNTIYF. CDR3 coding DNA: TGCGCCAGCAGTCCTTTTCACAGGGGGCGCCGGAACGGAAACACCATATATTTT.

The chain combines TRBV5-1 with TRBJ1-4, with a tentative D call TRBD1 (6 bases). The CDR3 sequence is 14 residues long. Germline V CDR1 and CDR2: SGHRS, YFSETQ. Trimming removed 4 bases from V and 7 bases from J, with 14 bases in between. In DNA form, the CDR3 reads TGCGCCAGCAGCCGGACAGTGGAAAGTGAAAAACTGTTTTTT. This codes for CASSRTVESEKLFF.

The chain joins TRBV3-1 (or the pseudogene TRBV3-2) to TRBJ2-1; 11 bases match TRBD2. Germline V gene data show CDR1 as LGHDT and CDR2 as YNNKEL (reference sequence). Losses at the gene ends were 5 bases for V and 0 bases for J; bases not matched to a gene: 9. CDR3 length equals 18 residues. The CDR3 DNA reads as TGTGCCAGCAGCTCTCGGACTAGCGGGCCGTGCTCCTACAATGAGCAGTTCTTC. The encoded protein is CASSSRTSGPCSYNEQFF.